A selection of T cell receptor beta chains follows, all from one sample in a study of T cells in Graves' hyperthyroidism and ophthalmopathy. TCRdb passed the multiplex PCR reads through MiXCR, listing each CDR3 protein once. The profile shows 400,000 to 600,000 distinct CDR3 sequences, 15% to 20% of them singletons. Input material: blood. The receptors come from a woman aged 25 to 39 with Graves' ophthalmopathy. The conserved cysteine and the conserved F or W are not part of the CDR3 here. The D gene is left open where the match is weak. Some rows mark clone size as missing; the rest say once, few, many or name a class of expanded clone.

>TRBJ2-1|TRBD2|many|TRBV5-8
ASSLELAGYNEQF
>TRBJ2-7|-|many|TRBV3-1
ASSQSGRSSYEQY
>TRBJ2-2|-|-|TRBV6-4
ASSLSAGGTGELF
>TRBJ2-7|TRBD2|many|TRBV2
ASRKRDVREQY
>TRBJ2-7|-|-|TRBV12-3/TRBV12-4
ASSLSQGGVVEQY
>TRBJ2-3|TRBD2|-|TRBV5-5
ASSLGVSGETDTRY
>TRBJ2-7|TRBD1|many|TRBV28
ASRKQGSPYEQY
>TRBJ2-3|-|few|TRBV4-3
ASSQEGINTQY
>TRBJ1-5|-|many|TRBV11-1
ASSFGVDQPQH
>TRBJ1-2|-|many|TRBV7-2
ASSFSRSGVEGYT
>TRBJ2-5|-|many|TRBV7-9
ASSPFLKETQY
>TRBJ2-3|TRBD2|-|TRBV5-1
ASSQAGAPVTDTQY
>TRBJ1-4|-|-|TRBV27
ASRNHGATNEKLF
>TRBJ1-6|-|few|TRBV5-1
ASSLTSWTPNNSPLH
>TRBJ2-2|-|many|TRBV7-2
ASSLVAGKNTGELF
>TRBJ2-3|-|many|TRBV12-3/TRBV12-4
ASSLDSPADTQY
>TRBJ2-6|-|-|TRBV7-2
ASSLSTLPPGVYGSGANVLT
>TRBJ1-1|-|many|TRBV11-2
ASSIFLNTEAF
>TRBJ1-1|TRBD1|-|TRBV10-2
ASSGPGTGRREAF
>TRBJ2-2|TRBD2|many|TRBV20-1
SAKTSSGSGELF
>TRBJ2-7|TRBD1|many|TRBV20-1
SAEDRATYEQY
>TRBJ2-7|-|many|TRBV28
ASSFQTRPPYEQY
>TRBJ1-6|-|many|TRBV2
ASSGGGYNSPLH
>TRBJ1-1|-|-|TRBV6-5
ASSSDSPNYTEAF
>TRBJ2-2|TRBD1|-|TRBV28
ASRLDRVGTGELF
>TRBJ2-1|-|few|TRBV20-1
SAYTSPSYNEQF
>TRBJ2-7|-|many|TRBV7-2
ASSESPGRSYEQY
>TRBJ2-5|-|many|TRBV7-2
ASSVGGVQETQY
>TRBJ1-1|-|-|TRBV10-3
AANPQPNTEAF
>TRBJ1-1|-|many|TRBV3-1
ASSQSTLGRVTEAF
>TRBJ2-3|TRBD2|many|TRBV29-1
SVGLLAGGTGGTDTQY
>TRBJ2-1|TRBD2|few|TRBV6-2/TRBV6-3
ASSYSIGGSNNEQF
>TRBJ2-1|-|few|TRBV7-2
ASSLRTSGGYWGAEQF
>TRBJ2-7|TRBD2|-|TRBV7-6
ASSLVQRGYEQY
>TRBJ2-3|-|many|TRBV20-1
SASAIWTTLSRNTQY
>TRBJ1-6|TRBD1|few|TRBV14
ASSQDEGASYNSPLH
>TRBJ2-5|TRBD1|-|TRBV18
ASSIQGEETQY
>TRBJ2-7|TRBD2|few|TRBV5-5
ASSQDVGGRAYEQY
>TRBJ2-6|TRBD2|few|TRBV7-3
ASSPLAGDAGANVLT
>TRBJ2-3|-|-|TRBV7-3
ASSLDPHTDTQY
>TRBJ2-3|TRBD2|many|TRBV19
ASRAGTTNTDTQY
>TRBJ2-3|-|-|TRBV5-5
ASGPGADTQY
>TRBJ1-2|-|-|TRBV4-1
ASSQDGGRPYGYT
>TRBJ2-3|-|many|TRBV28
ASSPGGRTDTQY
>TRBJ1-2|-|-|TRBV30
AWSGTAGNT
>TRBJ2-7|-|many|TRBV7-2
ASSSDRISTYEQY
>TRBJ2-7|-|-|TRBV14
ASSQGILGIYEQY
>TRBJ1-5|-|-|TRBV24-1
ATSDASTRPQH